This T cell receptor beta chain was identified in a study of cytomegalovirus exposure and HLA in healthy donors. The CDR3 extends over 20 amino acids. Trimming took 2 bases from V and 1 from J, leaving 23 bases between them. In germline, CDR1 is ENHRY, CDR2 SYGVKD. The PCR contained 60 Vbeta and 13 Jbeta primers. Assay used: immunoSEQ multiplex PCR; TCRdb lists only in-frame clones, some missing. The data contain approximately 130,000 clones, 7% to 9.5% of them singletons. Sequencing was performed on PBMCs. This TCR was recovered from a woman aged 40 to 50 in good health and CMV-seropositive. The chain couples TRBV10-3 to TRBJ2-2; D is possibly TRBD2 (6 bases). CDR3 sequence (DNA): TGTGCCATCAGTGAGCCCGGCCGGAGGGCGGGTATTTGGAACACCGGGGAGCTGTTTTTT. Amino acids: CAISEPGRRAGIWNTGELFF.